This T cell receptor (beta chain) emerged from a study of blood T cell repertoires in COVID-19. CDR3 size: 13 residues. Germline V gene data show CDR1 as ENHRY and CDR2 as SYGVKD. Trimming removed 3 bases at V and 7 bases at J, with 10 bases between. TCRdb keeps only in-frame clones here, not all; method: immunoSEQ multiplex PCR. This table holds under 500,000 clones, roughly 87% found once. The chain is built from TRBV10-3 and TRBJ1-5; tentative D call: TRBD1 (5 bases). The sequencing sample was made of PBMCs or T cells enriched from blood (not recorded which). This TCR was sampled from a woman aged 18-29 years with acute COVID-19. The CDR3 region is CAISDRDTQPQHF. The CDR3 DNA sequence: TGTGCCATCAGTGACAGGGATACCCAGCCCCAGCATTTT.